A single sample gave rise to the 25 T cell receptor beta chains below, sequenced in a study of T-cell reconstitution after alpha-beta-depleted transplantation in children. Preparation of the TCRbeta library was carried out with unique molecular identifiers. TCRdb reanalysed the PCR reads using MiXCR and keeps one entry per CDR3 protein. The sample holds roughly 310,000 distinct CDR3 sequences, roughly 21% seen once. This sample comprised PBMCs, mostly from graft donor cells, obtained 180 days after TCRalphabeta/CD19-depleted stem cell transplant. The source of these receptors is a male patient between 10 and 17 years old who had a stem cell transplant for acute lymphoblastic leukemia, so the T cells may come from the graft donor.

This chain joins TRBV29-1 and TRBJ2-1; D possibly uses TRBD1 or TRBD2 (5 bases each). CDR3 length equals 11 residues. Germline V gene sequence: CDR1 SQVTM, CDR2 ANQGSEA. Trimming removed 2 bases at V and 8 bases at J, with 7 bases between. The CDR3 DNA sequence: TGCAGCGTTGAATCGGGGCATGAGCAGTTCTTC. As protein: CSVESGHEQFF.

The chain combines TRBV9 with TRBJ2-1, with TRBD2 identical over 7 bases. Germline CDR1 is SGDLS and CDR2 is YYNGEE. Trimming took 0 bases from V and 4 from J; bases not matched to a gene: 7. The CDR3 contains 16 residues. The CDR3 DNA follows: TGTGCCAGCAGCGTAGATCCGCTAGCGGAGTACAATGAGCAGTTCTTC. Translated: CASSVDPLAEYNEQFF.

This clonotype was observed a single time. The junction differs from germline at one of its ends, possibly a read error. The chain joins TRBV13 to TRBJ2-5; TRBD1 is a possible D gene (6 bases). The CDR3 consists of 18 residues. Germline-derived CDR1 and CDR2 are PRHDT and FYEKMQ (reference sequence). CDR3 nucleotides: TGTGCCAGCAGTTTAGGCCTTCGACAGGAAGCTGCTCGAGAGACCCAGTACTTC. Amino acids: CASSLGLRQEAARETQYF.

The chain joins TRBV27 to TRBJ1-2, with 7 bases aligning to TRBD1. The CDR3 has 14 amino acids. V gave up 0 bases and J gave up 4 bases; unmatched junction bases: 2. The germline gives CDR1 MNHEY, CDR2 SMNVEV (reference sequence). CDR3 in DNA: TGTGCCAGCAGTTTATCCAGGGGGATCTATGGCTACACCTTC. Its protein is CASSLSRGIYGYTF.

The sample holds a few counts of this clonotype. The gene calls are TRBV3-1 and TRBJ2-7, with TRBD1 matching 11 bases. The germline V gene has CDR1 LGHDT and CDR2 YNNKEL (reference sequence). This CDR3 spans 15 amino acids. V lost 3 bases to trimming and J lost 3 bases; unmatched junction nucleotides: 4. CDR3 residues: CASSHLGTGGYEQYF. In DNA form, the CDR3 reads TGTGCCAGCAGCCACCTCGGGACAGGGGGCTACGAGCAGTACTTC.

V and J are TRBV7-6 and TRBJ2-7, with 8 bases identical to TRBD1. V dropped 5 bases and J dropped 7; count of bases not matched to a gene: 13. CDR1 SGHVS and CDR2 FNYEAQ come from the germline V gene. The CDR3 extends over 15 amino acids. CDR3 sequence: CASSATTGALTEQYF. The CDR3 DNA reads TGTGCCAGCAGCGCCACGACAGGGGCACTCACGGAGCAGTACTTC.

This clonotype was recorded once. CDR3 in DNA: TGCAGTGCTAGAGATCGCAGGGGCCTTAGCAATCAGCCCCAGCATTTT. This sequence encodes CSARDRRGLSNQPQHF. V is TRBV20-1 and J is TRBJ1-5; a weak D match, TRBD1 (6 bases). Trimming took off 0 bases at V and 0 bases at J, with 12 bases between the two ends. The germline CDR1 and CDR2 sequences are DFQATT and SNEGSKA (reference sequence). This CDR3 is 16 amino acids long.

The chain uses TRBV12-3 or TRBV12-4 and TRBJ1-6; D gene uncertain. Trimming took off 4 bases at V and 8 bases at J, with 12 bases between the two ends. The CDR3 extends over 14 amino acids. The CDR3 DNA is TGTGCCAGCAGTTCCGGGCTCCAGGATTCACCCCTCCACTTT. Translation gives CASSSGLQDSPLHF.

This clonotype was seen only a few times. The chain couples TRBV20-1 to TRBJ2-1; either TRBD1 or TRBD2 may fit D (5 bases each). The CDR3 is made up of 14 amino acids. Germline CDR1 DFQATT, CDR2 SNEGSKA (reference sequence). Deletions cut 3 bases from V and 4 bases from J, with 13 bases between. In DNA form, the CDR3 reads TGCAGTGCTAGGTGGGGGAGAGGGTACAATGAGCAGTTCTTC. Protein: CSARWGRGYNEQFF.

The chain uses TRBV9 and TRBJ2-5; D unclear. From germline, CDR1 is SGDLS and CDR2 YYNGEE. Trimming cost V 5 bases and J 5 bases, with 10 bases left between them. CDR3 size: 12 residues. The CDR3 reads CASRGLGETQYF. In DNA, the CDR3 is TGTGCCAGCAGGGGCCTAGGGGAGACCCAGTACTTC.

This clonotype has ten or more counts. The chain couples TRBV4-1 to TRBJ2-7; D might be TRBD2 (6 bases). In germline, CDR1 is MGHRA, CDR2 YSYEKL. Between the trimmed V and J ends, which lost 0 bases and 3 bases, there was a span of 12 bases. The CDR3 is made up of 15 amino acids. The CDR3 coding sequence is TGCGCCAGCAGCCAAGAAGGCGGGGAAGGCTACGAGCAGTACTTC. This sequence encodes CASSQEGGEGYEQYF.

The chain recombines TRBV9 with TRBJ2-3; 7 bases match TRBD2. Germline CDR1 reads SGDLS; CDR2 reads YYNGEE. The CDR3 has 19 amino acids. V was pared by 0 bases and J by 2 bases, with 15 bases of the junction left unmatched. The CDR3 region has the DNA TGTGCCAGCAGCGTAGGGGGTACTAGCGATCCTCCTAACACAGATACGCAGTATTTT. Amino acids: CASSVGGTSDPPNTDTQYF. Filled out from reference TRBV9 and TRBJ2-3, the complete variable domain reads DSGVTQTPKHLITATGQRVTLRCSPRSGDLSVYWYQQSLDQGLQFLIQYYNGEERAKGNILERFSAQQFPDLHSELNLSSLELGDSALYFCASSVGGTSDPPNTDTQYFGPGTRLTVL.

The chain uses TRBV20-1 and TRBJ2-2, with D possibly matching TRBD2 (5 bases). Germline V CDR1 and CDR2: DFQATT, SNEGSKA (reference sequence). Trimming stripped 0 bases from V and 1 base from J, with 18 bases between. This CDR3 has 18 residues. The CDR3 loop reads CSARDRISSRWNTGELFF. The CDR3 DNA reads TGCAGTGCTAGAGATCGGATCTCTAGCCGATGGAACACCGGGGAGCTGTTTTTT.

Comment on this clonotype: The junction differs from germline at one of its ends, possibly a read error. The chain couples TRBV18 to TRBJ2-4; possibly TRBD1 or TRBD2 for D (6 bases each). The germline V gene has CDR1 KGHSH and CDR2 LQKENI. CDR3 length: 15 residues. As DNA, the CDR3 is TGTGCCAGCTCCGGACCCAGGGGAGGAAAAAACAGTCAGTACTTC. Protein: CASSGPRGGKNSQYF. The full variable domain, rest sourced from reference TRBV18 and TRBJ2-4, is NAGVMQNPRHLVRRRGQEARLRCSPMKGHSHVYWYRQLPEEGLKFMVYLQKENIIDESGMPKERFSAEFPKEGPSILRIQQVVRGDSAAYFCASSGPRGGKNSQYFGAGTRLSVL.

This clonotype was picked up a small number of times. The chain has TRBV4-1 and TRBJ2-1, with D perhaps matching TRBD2 (6 bases). Germline values: CDR1 MGHRA, CDR2 YSYEKL. Trimming cost V 0 bases and J 14 bases, with 23 bases left between them. The CDR3 runs 16 residues. The CDR3 DNA reads as TGCGCCAGCAGCCAAGATCCGGGGACTGCTTACCCGTCGGAGTTCTTC. Translation gives CASSQDPGTAYPSEFF.

Only a few counts were recorded for this clonotype. The junction does not match germline at one end; this may be a read error. The gene calls are TRBV5-6 and TRBJ2-5, with 8 bases fitting TRBD2. From germline, CDR1 is SGHDT and CDR2 YYEEEE. The CDR3 runs 15 residues. CDR3 sequence reads: CASSLGLAGQETQYF. The DNA of the CDR3 is TGCGCCAGCAGCTTGGGCTTAGCGGGACAAGAGACCCAGTACTTC.

This clonotype was counted a few times. The gene calls are TRBV29-1 and TRBJ2-5; TRBD1 agrees at 9 bases. The germline gives CDR1 SQVTM, CDR2 ANQGSEA. Germline trimming cut 7 bases from V and 2 bases from J; bases unmatched to any gene: 11. CDR3 length: 15 residues. The CDR3 sequence: CSADRGGILQETQYF. The CDR3 nucleotides are TGCAGCGCCGACAGGGGGGGGATATTACAAGAGACCCAGTACTTC.

This clonotype has a count of ten or more. The chain recombines TRBV29-1 with TRBJ2-7; D is uncertain. The CDR3 sequence is 13 residues long. Germline assignment: CDR1 SQVTM and CDR2 ANQGSEA. The germline V and J ends were trimmed by 0 bases and 2 bases, with 8 bases remaining between them. The chain's CDR3 is CSVEDQTPYEQYF. The CDR3 DNA is TGCAGCGTTGAAGACCAGACCCCCTACGAGCAGTACTTC.

V usage is TRBV18 and J usage is TRBJ2-1; D perhaps matches TRBD2 (5 bases). V was clipped by 3 bases and J by 5 bases, with 11 bases between them. This CDR3 region has 14 residues. CDR1 is KGHSH, CDR2 LQKENI, per germline. DNA for the CDR3: TGTGCCAGCTCACCGAGGAGGAGTGACAATGAGCAGTTCTTC. Amino acid sequence: CASSPRRSDNEQFF.

The chain couples TRBV19 to TRBJ2-3; 7 bases align to TRBD2. With 7 bases clipped from V and 4 bases from J, the junction kept 11 bases outside the gene matches. The CDR3 covers 15 residues. Per the germline V gene, CDR1 is LNHDA and CDR2 is SQIVND (reference sequence). The CDR3 protein is CASKAGGSLPDTQYF. The CDR3, as DNA: TGTGCCAGTAAGGCCGGGGGGTCTTTGCCAGATACGCAGTATTTT.

The CDR3: CASSGATGNSYGYTF. CDR3 sequence (DNA): TGTGCCAGCAGCGGAGCGACAGGGAATAGCTATGGCTACACCTTC. The V gene is TRBV9, the J gene TRBJ1-2; 7 nucleotides match TRBD1. The CDR3 sequence is 15 residues long. V dropped 3 bases and J dropped 4; count of bases not matched to a gene: 9. The germline gives CDR1 SGDLS, CDR2 YYNGEE.

This clonotype has only a few counts. The chain combines TRBV5-1 with TRBJ2-2; no clear D. The V end was cut by 5 bases, the J end by 7 bases, with 18 bases between. Germline CDR1 is SGHRS and CDR2 is YFSETQ. There are 15 residues in the CDR3. The CDR3 DNA reads as TGCGCCAGCAGTCCCAAAAATTCGGGCAACGGGGAGCTGTTTTTT. Translation: CASSPKNSGNGELFF.

This clonotype was recorded at least ten times. J is TRBJ2-7 and V is TRBV20-1, with D possibly matching TRBD1 (6 bases). V lost 6 bases to trimming and J lost 7 bases, with 19 bases between them. Germline values: CDR1 DFQATT, CDR2 SNEGSKA (reference sequence). The CDR3 has 13 amino acids. Written as DNA, the CDR3 is TGCAGTGCCAGGCGAGGGGGTCCGTGGGAGCAGTACTTC. Translation gives CSARRGGPWEQYF.

Comment on this clonotype: This is likely a read error, given that the CDR3 carries no conserved phenylalanine or tryptophan at its end. This chain connects TRBV10-1 to TRBJ1-1; 9 bases match TRBD1. V dropped 2 bases and J dropped 7; count of bases not matched to a gene: 11. Germline values: CDR1 WNHNN, CDR2 SYGVQD (reference sequence). This CDR3 comprises 16 residues. CDR3 coding DNA: TGCGCCAGCAGTGAGGTCCCACAGGGGGCAGGTGGTGAAGCTTTCTCT. As protein: CASSEVPQGAGGEAFS.

Details on this clonotype: A read error may explain this, as a much larger clone is one base away. This chain links TRBV5-1 with TRBJ1-1; D not resolved. V shed 0 bases and J shed 0 bases, with 15 bases lying between them. From germline, CDR1 is SGHRS and CDR2 YFSETQ. This CDR3 is built from 17 residues. The CDR3 is CASSLATRRDLNTEAFF. The CDR3 coding sequence is TGCGCCAGCAGCTTGGCGACGAGAAGGGATTTGAACACTGAAGCTTTCTTT. The full variable domain, with the rest looked up from reference TRBV5-1 and TRBJ1-1, is KAGVTQTPRYLIKTRGQQVTLSCSPISGHRSVSWYQQTPGQGLQFLFEYFSETQRNKGNFPGRFSGRQFSNSRSEMNVSTLELGDSALYLCASSLATRRDLNTEAFFGQGTRLTVV.